The subject of this entry is one T cell receptor beta chain. Original analysis: The assay estimated nucleated cells by amplifying reference gene primers. The assay was immunoSEQ multiplex PCR, and TCRdb's table has in-frame clones only and misses some. V and J calls and clone size are copied from that table; D and trimming were computed from the DNA. The sample holds fewer than 500,000 clones, 75% to 90% seen once. V was shortened by 2 bases and J by 2 bases, with 13 bases between the two germline ends. The germline V gene has CDR1 MNHEY and CDR2 SVGAGI. The length of the CDR3 is 15 residues. The source of the sample is a study of blood T cell repertoires in COVID-19. Study overall: The United States, Italy and Spain supplied acute and convalescent COVID-19 samples. T cells, B-cell-depleted T cells, or PBMCs provided the cDNA or gDNA that served as material.

J is TRBJ2-7 and V is TRBV6-5; TRBD1 might be the D (6 bases). The sequencing input was peripheral blood. The TCR originated in a woman aged 25 to 45 with active or convalescent COVID-19. The CDR3 DNA reads as TGTGCCAGCAGTTACACGACAGGAGGTCCCTACGAGCAGTACTTC. This sequence encodes CASSYTTGGPYEQYF.